This TCR beta chain derives from a study of blood T cell repertoires in COVID-19 (TCRdb year 2020). Context from the whole study: Collaborator samples came from the United States, Italy and Spain and covered acute and convalescent phases of COVID-19. The material from the prospective study consisted of cDNA or gDNA derived from T cells, B-cell-depleted T cells, or PBMCs. The dataset comprised deeply sampled blood TCRbeta repertoires from subjects exposed to, actively infected with, or recovered from COVID-19. The repertoires were released in a freely available public database intended as a resource for research on the immune response to SARS-CoV-2. Samples came from the ongoing ImmuneRACE study (first 160 participants) plus 1,254 subjects from 6 global collaborators. The sample metadata nearly always contained a de-identified subject ID, COVID-19 status, age in years and sex. Where HLA class I and class II types were available, the types were taken from metadata supplied by the sample provider, not from assay-based typing. The investigation overall reported the following: How much clinical and demographic metadata was included differed by source and by participant, and the metadata was provided uncurated.

The collaborating institutions used their own protocols to collect whole blood in K2EDTA tubes. For TCRbeta analysis, collaborators shipped samples in one of three forms: frozen whole blood, isolated PBMCs, or DNA extracted from either of those sample types. TCRbeta CDR3 regions were amplified from genomic DNA using the immunoSEQ Assay, a bias-controlled multiplex PCR. As for the authors' bioinformatics: The number of nucleated cells in each sample was estimated from the amplification of reference gene primers within the assay. To quantify the absolute abundance of each unique TCRbeta CDR3 rearrangement, sequence reads were collapsed and filtered. For each sample, productive Simpson clonality was calculated by taking the square root of Simpson's diversity index across productive rearrangements. TCRdb took over this immuneACCESS table, retaining in-frame rearrangements with V and J assigned. Such tables are incomplete; in checked studies, under half of the missing clones stem from an unresolved V gene, and the remainder is unexplained. V, J and clone size are those of that table, while D and trimming were read from the DNA. The table for this sample lists 19,000 or so clones; roughly 91% of them were counted only once. Approximately 17% of the sample is in the top ten clones.

Trimming accounts for 0 bases at V and 2 bases at J, while the number of junction bases matched to no gene is 5. From the cysteine up to the phenylalanine, the CDR3 has a length of 16 residues. The CDR3 DNA has 48 bases and is translated from base 1. Sequences SEHNR (CDR1) and FQNEAQ (CDR2) are obtained from the germline V gene (reference sequence). As for this clone: Its recognized antigen is unknown. No much larger clonotype is one base removed from it; base qualities were not supplied.

Sequencing input: peripheral blood. The sequence is built from TRBV7-9 and TRBJ2-7; 9 bases in between match TRBD2. The receptor comes from a man aged 65-85 years with active COVID-19. Here is the DNA: TGTGCCAGCAGCTTAGCGACGGGACTAGCACCCTACGAGCAGTACTTC. Translated, it reads CASSLATGLAPYEQYF.